This T cell receptor (beta chain) comes out of a study of Ad26.COV2.S vaccination and SARS-CoV-2 variants. Study-level points and caveats: A substantial breadth of spike-specific CD8+ and CD4+ T cell responses after vaccination has been reported.

The CDR3 contains 16 residues. Germline assignment: CDR1 LGHNA and CDR2 YNFKEQ. The V and J ends lost 0 bases and 6 bases respectively, with 15 bases between them. Treatment: some 20 received Ad26.COV2.S at low or high dose, single or two shots; five or six received placebo; per-sample allocation not given. Each sample was drawn 63 days after the first injection (of vaccine or placebo). A word on this clone: Antigen: not known.

Only in-frame clones appear in the TCRdb table, and some are missing; sequencing was by immunoSEQ multiplex PCR. The sample shows a few hundred thousand clones, 80% to 90% of them seen only once. Source: peripheral blood, taken in a trial of Ad26.COV2.S vaccine versus placebo. The TCR originated in a person between 18 and 65 years old who received the Ad26.COV2.S COVID-19 vaccine or a placebo. J is TRBJ2-1 and V is TRBV4-2; no firm D call. CDR3 region: CASSQDRETLVNEQFF. Written as DNA, the CDR3 is TGTGCCAGCAGCCAAGATAGGGAAACGTTAGTCAATGAGCAGTTCTTC.